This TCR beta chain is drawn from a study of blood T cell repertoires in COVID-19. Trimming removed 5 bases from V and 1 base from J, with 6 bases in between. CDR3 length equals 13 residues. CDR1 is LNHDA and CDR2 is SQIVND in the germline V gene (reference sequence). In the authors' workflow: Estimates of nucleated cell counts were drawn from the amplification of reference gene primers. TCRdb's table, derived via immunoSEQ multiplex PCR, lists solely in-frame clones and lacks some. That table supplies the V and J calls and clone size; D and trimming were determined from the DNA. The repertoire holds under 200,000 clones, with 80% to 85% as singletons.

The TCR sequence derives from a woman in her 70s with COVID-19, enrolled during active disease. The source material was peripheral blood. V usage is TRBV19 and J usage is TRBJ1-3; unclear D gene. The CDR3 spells CASSRASGNTIYF. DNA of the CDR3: TGTGCCAGTAGTCGAGCATCTGGAAACACCATATATTTT. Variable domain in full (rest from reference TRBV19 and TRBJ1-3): DGGITQSPKYLFRKEGQNVTLSCEQNLNHDAMYWYRQDPGQGLRLIYYSQIVNDFQKGDIAEGYSVSREKKESFPLTVTSAQKNPTAFYLCASSRASGNTIYFGEGSWLTVV.